This T cell receptor (beta chain) came from a study of neurological immune-mediated disorders. Time point here: longitudinal time-point 2. Libraries used 2 million unsorted PBMCs kept frozen in RNAlater. The CDR3 loop spans 14 amino acids. Germline CDR1 reads ENHRY; CDR2 reads SYGVKD. The V segment lost 3 bases and the J segment 1 base; nucleotides outside the gene matches: 3. Findings and caveats of the study: No CDR3 amino acid sequences recurred among expanded clones across subjects, suggesting private repertoires in all groups.

TCRdb reanalysed the 5' RACE reads using MiXCR and keeps one entry per CDR3 protein. The table has fewer than 40,000 distinct CDR3 sequences, about 13% seen once. This clonotype has at least ten counts. Its antigen is still unknown. This receptor was taken from a woman aged 40 to 50 in good health. The rearrangement uses TRBV10-3 and TRBJ2-7, with 7 bases fitting TRBD2. Sequenced sample: PBMCs. As DNA, the CDR3 is TGTGCCATCAGTGAATCCGGGGGGTCCTACGAGCAGTACTTC. Its translation is CAISESGGSYEQYF.